This T cell receptor beta chain was sequenced in a study of T cells after posttransplantation cyclophosphamide. This clone showed up just a few times. What it binds is not known. Clones were sequenced by immunoSEQ multiplex PCR, and TCRdb holds only the in-frame ones, with some missing. The sample records approximately 20,000 clones, 80% to 90% being singletons. General study points: Recipient CMV seropositivity and CMV reactivation strongly tracked TRB clonality.

Sampled 1 year posttransplant, controls received myeloablative marrow transplants, methotrexate and a calcineurin inhibitor. V was trimmed by 7 bases and J by 9 bases, leaving 19 bases between them. Germline CDR1 MNHEY, CDR2 SVGAGI. The CDR3 runs to 14 residues. The sample here was PBMCs, taken roughly 49 weeks after allogeneic stem cell transplant with calcineurin inhibitor and methotrexate. This rearrangement joins TRBV6-5 to TRBJ2-1; D remains unclear. The receptor was derived from a female patient aged 25-40 years who received an allogeneic stem cell transplant from an unrelated donor, was CMV-positive, and had acute and chronic GVHD. Some T cells may originate from the graft donor. The CDR3 here is CASMAERGSSEQFF. CDR3 nucleotide sequence: TGTGCCAGCATGGCAGAACGCGGAAGTAGTGAGCAGTTCTTC.